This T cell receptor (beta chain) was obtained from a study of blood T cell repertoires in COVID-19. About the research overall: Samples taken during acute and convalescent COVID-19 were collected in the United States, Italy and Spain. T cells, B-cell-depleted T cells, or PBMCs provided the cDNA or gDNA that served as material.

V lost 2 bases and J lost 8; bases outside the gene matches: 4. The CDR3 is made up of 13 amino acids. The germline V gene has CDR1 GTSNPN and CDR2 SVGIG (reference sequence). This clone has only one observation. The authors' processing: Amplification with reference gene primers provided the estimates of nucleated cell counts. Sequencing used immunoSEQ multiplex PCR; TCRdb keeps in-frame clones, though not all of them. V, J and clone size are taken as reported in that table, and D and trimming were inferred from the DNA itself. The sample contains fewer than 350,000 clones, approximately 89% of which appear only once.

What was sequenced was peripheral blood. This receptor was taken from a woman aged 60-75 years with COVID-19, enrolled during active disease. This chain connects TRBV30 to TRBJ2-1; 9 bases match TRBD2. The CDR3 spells CAWSSLAGDEQFF. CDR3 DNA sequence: TGTGCCTGGAGTTCATTAGCGGGGGATGAGCAGTTCTTC.